The rows below give T cell receptor beta chains drawn from one sample of a study of blood T cell repertoires in COVID-19. The table came from immunoSEQ multiplex PCR; TCRdb's copy has only in-frame clones and leaves some out. This table has some 180,000 clones, 85% appearing once. Sequenced: peripheral blood. Source of these receptors: a woman aged 60-70 years with acute or convalescent COVID-19. CDR3s leave out the opening cysteine and the closing phenylalanine or tryptophan. The D gene is left open where the match is weak. Clone size is stated in some rows and not others, as once, few, many or a class when expanded.

V: TRBV28
D: NA
size: NA
J: TRBJ1-5
CDR3: ASNLIRGINQPQH

V: TRBV5-1
D: TRBD2
size: NA
J: TRBJ2-5
CDR3: ASSYPGGETQY

V: TRBV6-5
D: TRBD2
size: NA
J: TRBJ2-3
CDR3: ATRDSGGGTQY

V: TRBV13
D: NA
size: NA
J: TRBJ2-7
CDR3: ASSLGAASYEQY

V: TRBV6-5
D: NA
size: NA
J: TRBJ1-1
CDR3: ASSYSGGNTEAF

V: TRBV5-1
D: TRBD2
size: NA
J: TRBJ2-7
CDR3: ASSGGTSGFYEQY

V: TRBV2
D: NA
size: NA
J: TRBJ2-7
CDR3: ASSEALRTSEQY

V: TRBV10-3
D: NA
size: NA
J: TRBJ1-2
CDR3: AISESRGGLPYGYT

V: TRBV6-5
D: NA
size: NA
J: TRBJ2-1
CDR3: ASSYMGHSFHEQF

V: TRBV9
D: NA
size: few
J: TRBJ2-1
CDR3: ASSVAASASYNEQF

V: TRBV19
D: NA
size: NA
J: TRBJ2-5
CDR3: ASGQKVGETQY

V: TRBV28
D: TRBD1
size: NA
J: TRBJ2-1
CDR3: ASMTGSPYNEQF

V: TRBV7-9
D: TRBD1
size: once
J: TRBJ1-3
CDR3: ASSFGTGLDGNTIY

V: TRBV5-1
D: NA
size: NA
J: TRBJ1-1
CDR3: ASSLVAGLNTEAF

V: TRBV6-1
D: TRBD2
size: NA
J: TRBJ2-1
CDR3: ASSEASGLAVARKQF

V: TRBV11-2
D: TRBD2
size: NA
J: TRBJ2-5
CDR3: ASSLVSGGPGETQY

V: TRBV28
D: NA
size: NA
J: TRBJ2-7
CDR3: ASSSGNSYEQY

V: TRBV7-3
D: NA
size: NA
J: TRBJ2-5
CDR3: ASSAGASVKETQY

V: TRBV9
D: TRBD1
size: NA
J: TRBJ2-1
CDR3: ASSEGQGLYNEQF

V: TRBV6-5
D: TRBD1
size: NA
J: TRBJ2-1
CDR3: ASTGGLGNEQF

V: TRBV18
D: TRBD1
size: NA
J: TRBJ1-5
CDR3: ASSAGGQGLNQPQH

V: TRBV30
D: TRBD1
size: NA
J: TRBJ1-2
CDR3: AWSANRGHGYT

V: TRBV21-1
D: NA
size: few
J: TRBJ1-3
CDR3: ASSKPDKGQINTIY

V: TRBV27
D: NA
size: once
J: TRBJ1-3
CDR3: ASSSHAAGLVY

V: TRBV24-1
D: TRBD1
size: NA
J: TRBJ2-5
CDR3: ATSPTGVQETQY

V: TRBV19
D: NA
size: NA
J: TRBJ1-1
CDR3: ASRKVGVSNTEAF

V: TRBV25-1
D: TRBD1
size: NA
J: TRBJ1-1
CDR3: ARKRQGVDTEAF

V: TRBV19
D: TRBD1
size: NA
J: TRBJ1-2
CDR3: ASSIGQGANYGYT

V: TRBV5-1
D: TRBD1
size: NA
J: TRBJ1-5
CDR3: ASSLDGTGYPQPQH

V: TRBV5-1
D: NA
size: NA
J: TRBJ2-3
CDR3: ASSRSGDTQY

V: TRBV3-1/TRBV3-2
D: NA
size: few
J: TRBJ1-2
CDR3: ASSQRRDWDYGYT

V: TRBV6-6
D: NA
size: NA
J: TRBJ2-5
CDR3: ASIQGATKETQY

V: TRBV25-1
D: NA
size: once
J: TRBJ1-5
CDR3: ASKGERDNQPQH

V: TRBV4-2
D: NA
size: NA
J: TRBJ1-1
CDR3: ASTLGRSNTEAF

V: TRBV3-1/TRBV3-2
D: TRBD1
size: NA
J: TRBJ1-1
CDR3: ASSPSDRVRTEAF

V: TRBV27
D: NA
size: NA
J: TRBJ1-5
CDR3: ASRAAGAQGNQPQH

V: TRBV6-1
D: NA
size: NA
J: TRBJ1-5
CDR3: ASSEFVRGMDQPQH

V: TRBV6-5
D: TRBD1
size: NA
J: TRBJ1-5
CDR3: ASRVGTGGQPQH

V: TRBV3-1/TRBV3-2
D: NA
size: NA
J: TRBJ2-2
CDR3: ASSHSGELF

V: TRBV5-5
D: TRBD2
size: NA
J: TRBJ2-5
CDR3: ASSLNALAGRETQY

V: TRBV28
D: TRBD1
size: NA
J: TRBJ2-2
CDR3: ASSLNRGRGGELF

V: TRBV19
D: NA
size: NA
J: TRBJ1-1
CDR3: ASSAFREGTEAF

V: TRBV19
D: TRBD2
size: NA
J: TRBJ2-5
CDR3: ASREAGGPETQY

V: TRBV20-1
D: NA
size: NA
J: TRBJ1-1
CDR3: SASQGLNTEAF

V: TRBV18
D: TRBD1
size: NA
J: TRBJ1-2
CDR3: ASSPRTGYGYT

V: TRBV27
D: TRBD2
size: NA
J: TRBJ2-7
CDR3: ASGPGTSAYEQY

V: TRBV28
D: TRBD1
size: NA
J: TRBJ2-7
CDR3: ASTPSGQGTYEQY

V: TRBV18
D: NA
size: NA
J: TRBJ2-2
CDR3: ASSPKVGSENTGELF

V: TRBV5-1
D: TRBD1
size: NA
J: TRBJ1-4
CDR3: ASSPIPGTGLRQEKLF

V: TRBV28
D: TRBD1
size: NA
J: TRBJ1-2
CDR3: ASSTTGAVGYT

V: TRBV3-1/TRBV3-2
D: TRBD2
size: NA
J: TRBJ2-7
CDR3: ASSQALAGVSGEQY

V: TRBV7-2
D: TRBD1
size: NA
J: TRBJ1-4
CDR3: ASSLATGENEKLF

V: TRBV7-2
D: NA
size: NA
J: TRBJ1-3
CDR3: ASTQNSGNTIY

V: TRBV6-1
D: TRBD1
size: NA
J: TRBJ2-1
CDR3: ASSAWTWTGDNEQF

V: TRBV27
D: NA
size: NA
J: TRBJ2-3
CDR3: ASSLLGRVGTDTQY